This entry lists 27 T cell receptor beta chains sequenced from one sample in a study of blood T cell repertoires in COVID-19 (TCRdb year 2020). Libraries came from the immunoSEQ multiplex PCR assay. In TCRdb, the immuneACCESS table is reduced to in-frame sequences with V and J assigned. These tables do not hold every clone; where another copy was compared, an unresolved V gene accounts for under half, and the others remain unexplained. Across this sample there are around 150,000 clones, with approximately 88% seen only once. In total, the top ten clones hold 5% of the sample. Sequenced sample: peripheral blood. The source of these receptors is a human donor in a cohort sampled during active COVID-19.

The chain employs TRBV6-6 and TRBJ2-3; D perhaps matches TRBD1 (6 bases). Trimming took 8 bases from V and 2 from J, leaving 14 bases between them. Looked up from germline, CDR1 is MNHNY and CDR2 is SVGAGI (reference sequence). The CDR3 loop spans 14 amino acids. The CDR3: CASGPTGFTDTQYF. The CDR3 DNA follows: TGTGCCAGCGGCCCGACAGGATTCACAGATACGCAGTATTTT.

J is TRBJ2-1 and V is TRBV3-1 (or the pseudogene TRBV3-2); a possible D gene is TRBD1 (6 bases). V lost 2 bases to trimming and J lost 7 bases, with 12 bases between them. This CDR3 comprises 14 residues. CDR1 and CDR2 (germline): LGHDT, YNNKEL (reference sequence). CDR3 in amino acids: CASSQTGTRNEQFF. The CDR3 DNA reads TGTGCCAGCAGCCAAACCGGGACACGGAATGAGCAGTTCTTC.

This chain uses TRBV4-3 with TRBJ2-5; the match to TRBD1 covers 9 bases. Losses at the gene ends were 3 bases for V and 3 bases for J; bases not matched to a gene: 11. This CDR3 contains 17 residues. Germline assignment: CDR1 LGHNA and CDR2 YSLEER. CDR3 sequence: CASSQGPWTGVKETQYF. The CDR3 region has the DNA TGCGCCAGCAGCCAGGGTCCTTGGACAGGGGTTAAAGAGACCCAGTACTTC.

The genes are TRBV28 and TRBJ1-4, with a tentative D call TRBD1 (5 bases). Germline CDR1 reads MDHEN; CDR2 reads SYDVKM. V dropped 7 bases and J dropped 5 bases, with 14 bases sitting between them. The CDR3 sequence is 14 residues long. CDR3 sequence reads: CASNSQTVNEKLFF. The CDR3 DNA sequence: TGTGCCAGCAATTCCCAGACAGTCAATGAAAAACTGTTTTTT.

The J gene is TRBJ2-7, the V gene TRBV28; TRBD2 aligns across 13 bases. Losses at the gene ends were 2 bases for V and 2 bases for J; bases not matched to a gene: 3. Looked up from germline, CDR1 is MDHEN and CDR2 is SYDVKM. CDR3 length equals 16 residues. The CDR3 is CASSLGGLAGPYEQYF. In DNA form, the CDR3 reads TGTGCCAGCAGTTTAGGGGGACTAGCGGGGCCCTACGAGCAGTACTTC. The whole variable domain, filled in from reference TRBV28 and TRBJ2-7, reads DVKVTQSSRYLVKRTGEKVFLECVQDMDHENMFWYRQDPGLGLRLIYFSYDVKMKEKGDIPEGYSVSREKKERFSLILESASTNQTSMYLCASSLGGLAGPYEQYFGPGTRLTVT.

The chain recombines TRBV6-5 with TRBJ1-2; 8 bases match TRBD1. The CDR3 contains 15 residues. Losses at the gene ends were 6 bases for V and 2 bases for J; bases not matched to a gene: 8. Per germline, CDR1 MNHEY and CDR2 SVGAGI. CDR3 nucleotide sequence: TGTGCCAGCAGCAACTCGCGGACAGGGAACTATGGCTACACCTTC. This translates into CASSNSRTGNYGYTF.

The CDR3 nucleotides read TGTGCCAGCAGTTACTCTCCGAGCGGGGGGGCCTACGAGCAGTACTTC. It specifies CASSYSPSGGAYEQYF. The J gene is TRBJ2-7, the V gene TRBV6-5; 10 nucleotides agree with TRBD2. The trim removed 0 bases at V and 2 bases at J, leaving 4 bases unmatched. Germline V gene data show CDR1 as MNHEY and CDR2 as SVGAGI. CDR3 length: 16 residues.

This clone appeared a few times. V gene TRBV6-2 or TRBV6-3 combines with J gene TRBJ1-5; weak D call: TRBD1 (5 bases). Germline CDR1 and CDR2: MNHEY and SVGEGT. V was trimmed by 1 base and J by 3 bases, leaving 7 bases between them. The CDR3 covers 14 residues. Here the CDR3 reads CASSYLQANQPQHF. Written as DNA, the CDR3 is TGTGCCAGCAGTTACTTACAGGCCAATCAGCCCCAGCATTTT.

The chain couples TRBV29-1 to TRBJ1-5; 7 bases agree with TRBD1. Germline CDR1 SQVTM, CDR2 ANQGSEA. This CDR3 region has 13 residues. V lost 6 bases to trimming and J lost 6 bases; unmatched junction nucleotides: 8. The CDR3 DNA follows: TGCAGCGTGGGTGGAGGGGGCAGTCAGCCCCAGCATTTT. It yields the protein CSVGGGGSQPQHF.

This clone was observed once. The V call is TRBV5-1, the J call TRBJ1-2; D unresolved. CDR3 length: 14 residues. V was cut by 0 bases and J by 3 bases, with 9 bases left in between. Germline CDR1 is SGHRS and CDR2 is YFSETQ. The CDR3 spells CASSLARWDYGYTF. The CDR3 DNA follows: TGCGCCAGCAGCTTGGCGAGGTGGGACTATGGCTACACCTTC.

This sequence joins TRBV9 and TRBJ1-2; TRBD1 might be the D (6 bases). V dropped 0 bases and J dropped 8 bases, with 11 bases sitting between them. Germline V CDR1 and CDR2: SGDLS, YYNGEE. The CDR3 contains 13 residues. The CDR3 nucleotides read TGTGCCAGCAGCGTAGGGGGTGGGACAGGCTACACCTTC. Amino acid sequence: CASSVGGGTGYTF.

V gene TRBV30 combines with J gene TRBJ2-1, with D tentatively TRBD2 (6 bases). The CDR3 is 15 amino acids. Trimming cost V 0 bases and J 4 bases, with 13 bases left between them. The V gene's germline CDR1 is GTSNPN and CDR2 SVGIG (reference sequence). The CDR3 loop is CAWSVPGVYYNEQFF. In nucleotides, the CDR3 is TGTGCCTGGAGTGTCCCGGGGGTGTATTACAATGAGCAGTTCTTC.

This clone has more than one count but fewer than ten. The V and J genes are TRBV6-1 and TRBJ2-7, with D tentatively TRBD2 (6 bases). The germline CDR1 and CDR2 sequences are MNHNS and SASEGT. With 2 bases removed from V and 4 bases from J, the gap between germline ends came to 18 bases. This CDR3 contains 16 residues. The CDR3 nucleotides read TGTGCCAGCAGTGAATGGAAGGAGGGGTCCTCTTACGAGCAGTACTTC. Translating it yields CASSEWKEGSSYEQYF.

In this sample, this clone turned up once. This sequence joins TRBV3-1 (or the pseudogene TRBV3-2) and TRBJ2-5, with D unclear. CDR3 length: 12 amino acids. Trimming pared 3 bases from V and 5 bases from J, leaving 7 bases between. The germline gives CDR1 LGHDT, CDR2 YNNKEL (reference sequence). CDR3 protein: CASSHQVETQYF. The CDR3 region has the DNA TGTGCCAGCAGCCATCAGGTGGAGACCCAGTACTTC.

The DNA for the CDR3 is TGTGCCTGGGGCTTGAACACCTACGAGCAGTACTTC. Amino acids: CAWGLNTYEQYF. The V call is TRBV30, the J call TRBJ2-7; D remains unclear. This CDR3 is built from 12 residues. Per germline, CDR1 GTSNPN and CDR2 SVGIG (reference sequence). Trimming left V 5 bases short and J 2 bases short, with 10 bases between.

The chain has TRBV2 and TRBJ1-1; TRBD1 matches 7 bases. The CDR3 has 15 amino acids. CDR1 is SNHLY and CDR2 is FYNNEI in the germline V gene. After removal of 6 bases from V and 0 bases from J, the junction contained 7 bases not matched to a gene. In nucleotides, the CDR3 is TGTGCCAGCAGGGAACAGGGGTGGATGAACACTGAAGCTTTCTTT. This translates into CASREQGWMNTEAFF.

This clone was observed a few times. The V call is TRBV7-9, the J call TRBJ2-2; no clear D. Trimming took 9 bases from V and 8 from J, leaving 10 bases between them. The V gene's germline CDR1 is SEHNR and CDR2 FQNEAQ (reference sequence). CDR3 length equals 11 residues. The CDR3 bases are TGTGCCAGTACCCGAACAGGGGAGCTGTTTTTT. Encoded protein: CASTRTGELFF.

The chain links TRBV4-1 to TRBJ1-4; 7 nucleotides match TRBD1. From germline, CDR1 is MGHRA and CDR2 YSYEKL. The CDR3 loop spans 16 amino acids. Germline trimming cut 3 bases from V and 5 bases from J; bases unmatched to any gene: 9. The chain's CDR3 is CASSQGQGGGNEKLFF. The CDR3 region has the DNA TGCGCCAGCAGCCAGGGTCAGGGGGGAGGAAATGAAAAACTGTTTTTT.

The DNA of the CDR3 is TGTGCCAGCAGTCGACTAGCGGGGCTTCAGGGAGAGCAGTTCTTC. Translated, it gives CASSRLAGLQGEQFF. The chain combines TRBV14 with TRBJ2-1; TRBD2 aligns across 11 bases. This CDR3 has 15 amino acids. CDR1 is SGHDN and CDR2 is FVKESK in the germline V gene. The V and J ends lost 6 bases and 10 bases, in that order; junction bases with no gene match: 11.

CDR3 sequence: CATSDPLLSGANVLTF. CDR3 DNA: TGTGCCACCAGTGACCCTTTACTCTCTGGGGCCAACGTCCTGACTTTC. The chain combines TRBV24-1 with TRBJ2-6; D is undetermined. Germline-derived CDR1 and CDR2 are KGHDR and SFDVKD. With 4 bases removed from V and 0 bases from J, the gap between germline ends came to 9 bases. This CDR3 is built from 16 residues.

This clone has just one count. The chain employs TRBV7-9 and TRBJ1-3; D might be TRBD1 (5 bases). Trimming removed 1 base at V and 0 bases at J, with 16 bases between. The germline V gene has CDR1 SEHNR and CDR2 FQNEAQ (reference sequence). The CDR3 length is 18 residues. The CDR3 DNA is TGTGCCAGCAGCTTAGGCCCCCGACAGTCTATCTCTGGAAACACCATATATTTT. Translation gives CASSLGPRQSISGNTIYF. Drawing the rest from reference TRBV7-9 and TRBJ1-3, the complete variable domain is DTGVSQNPRHKITKRGQNVTFRCDPISEHNRLYWYRQTLGQGPEFLTYFQNEAQLEKSRLLSDRFSAERPKGSFSTLEIQRTEQGDSAMYLCASSLGPRQSISGNTIYFGEGSWLTVV.

The chain links TRBV5-4 to TRBJ2-7; 7 nucleotides match TRBD1. V shed 4 bases, J shed 6 bases, and the junction held 7 bases outside the gene matches. The CDR3 length is 13 residues. In germline, CDR1 is SGHNT, CDR2 YYREEE (reference sequence). The CDR3: CASSPRQGGEQYF. Written as DNA, the CDR3 is TGTGCCAGCAGCCCCCGACAGGGCGGCGAGCAGTACTTC.

The rearrangement joins TRBV28 to TRBJ1-2; 8 nucleotides match TRBD1. The junction had 4 bases not matched to a gene; V was cut back by 6 bases and J by 7 bases. CDR3 length: 12 amino acids. CDR1 is MDHEN, CDR2 SYDVKM, per germline. The CDR3 DNA reads TGTGCCAGCAGGTTGGACAGGGTTGGCTACACCTTC. Protein: CASRLDRVGYTF.

The CDR3 sequence is CASSPPSREGYTF. The CDR3, as DNA: TGTGCCAGCTCACCACCCTCCCGGGAAGGCTACACCTTC. The V and J genes are TRBV18 and TRBJ1-2; D not resolved. This CDR3 is 13 amino acids long. Trimming stripped 0 bases from V and 8 bases from J, with 10 bases between. CDR1 KGHSH and CDR2 LQKENI come from the germline V gene.

This chain connects TRBV24-1 to TRBJ2-1, with D tentatively TRBD1 (6 bases). Trimming left V 2 bases short and J 8 bases short, with 15 bases between. CDR3 length equals 15 residues. The V gene's germline CDR1 is KGHDR and CDR2 SFDVKD. The CDR3 loop reads CATSDSAGAVHEQFF. The CDR3 coding sequence is TGTGCCACCAGTGATTCGGCAGGGGCGGTCCATGAGCAGTTCTTC.

The chain is built from TRBV4-1 and TRBJ2-1, with 15 bases fitting TRBD2. The V gene's germline CDR1 is MGHRA and CDR2 YSYEKL. CDR3 size: 20 residues. The ends lost 1 base at V and 0 bases at J; junction bases unmatched: 7. CDR3 coding DNA: TGCGCCAGCAGCCAAGCCGGGACTAGCGGGGGGCCGAGCTCCTACAATGAGCAGTTCTTC. This gives the protein CASSQAGTSGGPSSYNEQFF.

The chain uses TRBV5-4 and TRBJ2-7; maybe TRBD1 (6 bases). CDR3 length: 14 residues. Trimming left V 2 bases short and J 0 bases short, with 9 bases between. Per the germline V gene, CDR1 is SGHNT and CDR2 is YYREEE (reference sequence). For the CDR3, the DNA is TGTGCCAGCAGCTTCCAGGGGACCTCCTACGAGCAGTACTTC. Translation: CASSFQGTSYEQYF.